Given below is one T cell receptor beta chain in context. What it binds is not known. It was CD45RO-negative cells, positively selected for CCR7, that made up naive CD8 cells, with terminally differentiated effector memory CD45RA+ cells excluded. Trimming took 4 bases from V and 3 from J; bases not matched to a gene: 8. The length of the CDR3 is 15 residues. Per germline, CDR1 MDHEN and CDR2 SYDVKM. This sample was included in a study of shared clonotypes between healthy human individuals. Study details: Donors, aged 18 to 49, were a couple of women and a few men.

Original data processing: Because ImmunoSEQ provided only junction sequences with no quality scores, the filtering differed. The method was immunoSEQ multiplex PCR; TCRdb's version includes in-frame clones alone and lacks a portion of them. D and trimming come from the DNA, and the V and J calls and clone size come from that table. The sample has 760,000 or so clones, 90% to 97% seen once. Study-level findings and limits: What naive subsets generally showed was a larger estimated richness than memory subsets showed.

The gene calls are TRBV28 and TRBJ2-7, with 8 bases identical to TRBD1. The receptor comes from a man under 40 in good health. Source material: naive CD8+ T cells sorted from blood. CDR3 loop: CASSSQWTGRYEQYF. The CDR3 bases are TGTGCCAGCAGTTCACAATGGACAGGGCGCTACGAGCAGTACTTC.